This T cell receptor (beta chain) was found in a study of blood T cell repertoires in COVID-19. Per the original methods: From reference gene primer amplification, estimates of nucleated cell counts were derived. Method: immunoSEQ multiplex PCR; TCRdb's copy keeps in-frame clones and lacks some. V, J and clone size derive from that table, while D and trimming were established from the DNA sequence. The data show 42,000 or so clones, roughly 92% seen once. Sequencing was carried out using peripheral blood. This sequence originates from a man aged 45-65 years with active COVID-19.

The CDR3 protein is CASSSHGSTGYEQYF. DNA for the CDR3: TGTGCCAGCAGCTCACACGGGAGTACGGGCTACGAGCAGTACTTC. The V call is TRBV7-3, the J call TRBJ2-7, with D perhaps TRBD2 (6 bases). Trimming cost V 4 bases and J 3 bases, with 16 bases left between them. Germline V gene lookup returns CDR1 SGHTA and CDR2 FQGTGA. CDR3 length: 15 amino acids.